This T cell receptor (beta chain) derives from a study of human T cells and chemical hapten exposure listed by TCRdb under 2021. With regard to the full study: For sensitization, 2% DPC in acetone was applied to a roughly 2 cm by roughly 2 cm area of upper inner arm skin. Throughout the study period of about 22 weeks, patients also received therapeutic DPC doses to the scalp every week. Patch testing on the upper back used Finn chambers containing 0.01% DPC, with scoring done after 6 days according to International Contact Dermatitis Research Group standards. Alopecia areata with under or over 50% scalp involvement, alopecia totalis and alopecia universalis were represented in the patient cohort, which was mostly female. Libraries were combined into a pool for sequencing, and differences in TCR yield between samples came mainly from small differences in library volumes within the pool. The study tracked peripheral blood TCR repertoire changes in vivo during primary and secondary sensitization to the hapten diphenylcyclopropenone (DPC) in alopecia patients. Blood was sampled from patients pre-sensitization (week 0) and at 2, 6 and about 24 weeks after DPC sensitization. Roughly 30 alopecia patients provided blood for TCR sequencing at one to four time points (pre-sensitization, 2, 6 and 24 weeks).

Library creation used RACE. The reads were generated on a NextSeq 500. During library preparation, unique molecular identifiers were attached to individual cDNA molecules so that TCRs could be counted in a quantitative, reproducible way. Each blood RNA sample was used to sequence both TCR alpha and TCR beta chains. In the authors' own workflow: The median number of TCRs per sample was roughly 100,000, ranging from 23,224 to 690,600. The Decombinator software suite was used to annotate the V, J and CDR3 of the TCR reads. Every sample was subsampled to the same number of TCRs (28,000) for the PS versus PT1 abundance plots. Expanded TCRs were defined as absent before sensitization and observed at least eight times at the 2-week time point. TCRdb reprocessed the public reads (quality trimming at Q25 with fastp, clone calling with MiXCR) and kept in-frame beta chains. Rows merge per CDR3 protein into single entries with the most common DNA and genes. The V and J calls shown here were made by TCRdb, not taken from the authors' results. The sample records around 69,000 distinct CDR3 sequences, about 8.5% of which are singletons. The ten largest clones represent approximately 3.5% of the sample.

In this sample, this clonotype turned up a few times. The target of this receptor is not known. No much larger clone exists at a distance of one base, and base qualities are not known. Beyond this particular receptor, the publication reports: Expanded TCRs formed significantly more large CDR3 similarity clusters than pre-sensitization or healthy control sets, consistent with antigen-driven responses. All patients had alopecia, a presumed autoimmune disease, so their immune response might differ from that of healthy individuals. Repeated subsampling changed both the strength of the expansion versus patch-test correlation and the threshold at which the correlation became significant. Patch test score correlated positively with the number of PT1 expanded TCRs, reaching significance at thresholds 8, 16 and 32 but not at 4. DPC sensitization did not change how many TCRs were above 1 in 1000 frequency, and no evidence was found of alterations in global repertoire structure.

Cut back by 4 bases and 0 bases, the V and J ends lie 17 bases apart. The CDR3, cysteine through phenylalanine, is 17 amino acids long. This entry keeps only the CDR3 DNA: 51 bases, framed from base 1. From a lookup of the germline V gene (reference sequence), CDR1 and CDR2 are SGHKS and YYEKEE. The time point label corresponds to: patch test 2, 6 weeks after DPC sensitization. The sample's treatment or condition label, in plain terms: therapeutic diphenylcyclopropenone sensitization with weekly scalp DPC. At every patch-test visit, the blood draw took place before the patch test was put on. To be eligible, patients had to be aged 18 to 70, diagnosed with alopecia and judged suitable for DPC therapy, while pregnant patients were excluded. Total RNA was extracted from unfractionated whole blood that had been collected in Tempus Blood RNA tubes.

This clonotype was obtained from a woman aged 45-60 years with alopecia areata. Some clones in this sample may be carry-over from other donors' samples. Sequences were derived from whole blood, sampled in connection with sensitization to the hapten diphenylcyclopropenone (DPC). Recombination joined TRBV5-5 with TRBJ1-5, and TRBD1 may be the D gene, going by 6 matching bases. The DNA sequence reads TGTGCCAGCAGCCCTGGACAGCCCACGCTTAGCAATCAGCCCCAGCATTTT. Its translation is CASSPGQPTLSNQPQHF.